These 20 T cell receptor beta chains originate from one sample sequenced in a study of T cell responses to AZD1222 COVID-19 vaccine. Assay: immunoSEQ multiplex PCR; the TCRdb copy retains only in-frame clones and omits some. The sample consists of about 92,000 clones, just over 85% of them appearing once. The specimen comprised peripheral blood, sampled on day 0 of AZD1222 vaccination. These TCRs come from an adult in good health.

V and J are TRBV15 and TRBJ2-7; D is unresolved. The CDR3 totals 13 residues. The germline gives CDR1 LNHNV, CDR2 YYDKDF (reference sequence). V gave up 0 bases and J gave up 6 bases, with 9 bases separating them. In nucleotides, the CDR3 is TGTGCCACCAGCAGAGATCTCGTGAGCGAGCAGTACTTC. Protein: CATSRDLVSEQYF.

The V and J genes are TRBV10-3 and TRBJ2-5; D is unclear. Trimming took off 1 base at V and 2 bases at J, with 2 bases between the two ends. CDR1 and CDR2 (germline): ENHRY, SYGVKD. CDR3 length: 12 residues. Written as DNA, the CDR3 is TGTGCCATCAGTGAGTTACAAGAGACCCAGTACTTC. This translates into CAISELQETQYF.

The V and J genes are TRBV3-1 (or the pseudogene TRBV3-2) and TRBJ2-1; 9 bases match TRBD2. After removal of 2 bases from V and 6 bases from J, the junction contained 2 bases not matched to a gene. CDR1 is LGHDT and CDR2 is YNNKEL in the germline V gene (reference sequence). The CDR3 has 14 amino acids. The CDR3 protein is CASSQRGRANEQFF. As DNA, the CDR3 is TGTGCCAGCAGCCAACGCGGGAGGGCCAATGAGCAGTTCTTC.

The chain recombines TRBV5-1 with TRBJ1-2; D perhaps matches TRBD1 (6 bases). The V end was cut by 3 bases, the J end by 8 bases, with 20 bases between. Germline V CDR1 and CDR2: SGHRS, YFSETQ. There are 15 residues in the CDR3. The CDR3 sequence is CASSSGSYTGFGYTF. The CDR3 DNA follows: TGCGCCAGCAGCTCGGGCTCTTATACAGGGTTCGGCTACACCTTC.

This clone appeared once. The rearrangement joins TRBV4-1 to TRBJ2-7; TRBD1 matches 7 bases. The J segment lost 1 base and the V segment lost 2 bases, leaving 8 bases of the junction unmatched. The CDR3 spans 16 residues. Germline V gives CDR1 MGHRA, CDR2 YSYEKL. The CDR3 loop is CASSQHTGVPSYEQYF. The CDR3 region has the DNA TGCGCCAGCAGCCAACATACAGGGGTCCCATCCTACGAGCAGTACTTC.

The rearrangement uses TRBV10-2 and TRBJ2-1, with 7 bases fitting TRBD2. The CDR3 covers 13 residues. V was pared by 7 bases and J by 9 bases, with 9 bases of the junction left unmatched. The germline V gene has CDR1 WSHSY and CDR2 SAAADI. CDR3 nucleotide sequence: TGCGCCAGCATCCGCGGGAGAGGCGGTGAGCAGTTCTTC. Its translation is CASIRGRGGEQFF.

The chain is built from TRBV28 and TRBJ2-4, with D possibly being TRBD2 (6 bases). Looked up from germline, CDR1 is MDHEN and CDR2 is SYDVKM. This CDR3 comprises 15 residues. With 1 base removed from V and 0 bases from J, the gap between germline ends came to 7 bases. The CDR3: CASSLSGVAKNIQYF. CDR3 DNA: TGTGCCAGCAGTTTATCGGGGGTAGCCAAAAACATTCAGTACTTC. Full variable domain (rest looked up from reference TRBV28 and TRBJ2-4): DVKVTQSSRYLVKRTGEKVFLECVQDMDHENMFWYRQDPGLGLRLIYFSYDVKMKEKGDIPEGYSVSREKKERFSLILESASTNQTSMYLCASSLSGVAKNIQYFGAGTRLSVL.

The chain employs TRBV5-4 and TRBJ2-1; D is perhaps TRBD1 or TRBD2 (6 bases each). The V and J ends lost 4 bases and 4 bases respectively, with 15 bases between them. From germline, CDR1 is SGHNT and CDR2 YYREEE (reference sequence). CDR3 length: 15 amino acids. The CDR3 DNA reads as TGTGCCAGCAGCCCGACGGGGGCCCTATACAATGAGCAGTTCTTC. Encoded protein: CASSPTGALYNEQFF. Filled out from reference TRBV5-4 and TRBJ2-1, the complete variable domain reads ETGVTQSPTHLIKTRGQQVTLRCSSQSGHNTVSWYQQALGQGPQFIFQYYREEENGRGNFPPRFSGLQFPNYSSELNVNALELDDSALYLCASSPTGALYNEQFFGPGTRLTVL.

This clone has a handful of counts. The chain couples TRBV9 to TRBJ1-5; D unresolved. Germline-derived CDR1 and CDR2 are SGDLS and YYNGEE. The CDR3 has 14 amino acids. V lost 0 bases and J lost 2, with 6 bases in between. The CDR3 region is CASSVGPGNQPQHF. As DNA, the CDR3 is TGTGCCAGCAGCGTAGGTCCGGGCAATCAGCCCCAGCATTTT.

The gene calls are TRBV7-9 and TRBJ1-1; no clear D. With 3 bases removed from V and 5 bases from J, the gap between germline ends came to 7 bases. This CDR3 spans 12 amino acids. In germline, CDR1 is SEHNR, CDR2 FQNEAQ (reference sequence). The CDR3 DNA follows: TGTGCCAGCAGCTTTCTTAGTACTGAAGCTTTCTTT. It is translated as CASSFLSTEAFF.

The chain links TRBV28 to TRBJ2-6; D gene ambiguous. This CDR3 has 16 residues. The germline V gene has CDR1 MDHEN and CDR2 SYDVKM. The V end lost 6 bases, the J end lost 0 bases, and 12 bases lay between the germline ends. Written as DNA, the CDR3 is TGTGCCAGCAGCCGGACCCTCTTCTCTGGGGCCAACGTCCTGACTTTC. The encoded protein is CASSRTLFSGANVLTF.

The chain uses TRBV27 and TRBJ2-7, with 13 bases lining up with TRBD2. The CDR3 is made up of 18 amino acids. J was trimmed by 4 bases and V by 2 bases; bases with no gene match: 11. From germline, CDR1 is MNHEY and CDR2 SMNVEV (reference sequence). The CDR3 loop is CASSLRRGLAGVMYEQYF. Written as DNA, the CDR3 is TGTGCCAGCAGTTTACGACGTGGACTAGCGGGAGTTATGTACGAGCAGTACTTC.

The chain recombines TRBV11-2 with TRBJ2-2; D remains ambiguous. This CDR3 contains 14 residues. Germline V gene lookup returns CDR1 SGHAT and CDR2 FQNNGV. V lost 4 bases and J lost 6, with 12 bases in between. For the CDR3, the DNA is TGTGCCAGCAGCTCGGGTCCTACCCCCGGGGAGCTGTTTTTT. Its translation: CASSSGPTPGELFF.

The chain employs TRBV4-1 and TRBJ2-7; D is unresolved. CDR3 length: 13 residues. CDR1 is MGHRA, CDR2 YSYEKL, per germline. The ends were cut back, 0 bases at V and 1 base at J, with 4 bases in the middle. The CDR3, as DNA: TGCGCCAGCAGCCAAGAGGCTTCCTACGAGCAGTACTTC. Translating gives CASSQEASYEQYF.

The chain uses TRBV18 and TRBJ2-1; the D gene is possibly TRBD1 (7 bases). The CDR3 length is 14 residues. Deletions cut 1 base from V and 8 bases from J, with 12 bases between. Germline values: CDR1 KGHSH, CDR2 LQKENI. This CDR3 is CASSPRGGTDEQFF. The DNA of the CDR3 is TGTGCCAGCTCACCACGAGGGGGGACAGATGAGCAGTTCTTC.

The rearrangement links TRBV30 to TRBJ2-1; the match to TRBD1 covers 8 bases. This CDR3 comprises 15 residues. V lost 1 base to trimming and J lost 0 bases; unmatched junction nucleotides: 2. CDR1 is GTSNPN and CDR2 is SVGIG in the germline V gene (reference sequence). The chain's CDR3 is CAWSAGTGSYNEQFF. As DNA, the CDR3 is TGTGCCTGGAGTGCCGGGACAGGCTCCTACAATGAGCAGTTCTTC.

About this clone: Other DNA sequences of this sample code for an identical CDR3. This sequence joins TRBV3-1 (or the pseudogene TRBV3-2) and TRBJ1-1; D not resolved. Between the trimmed V and J ends, which lost 1 base and 0 bases, there was a span of 9 bases. Germline V gene sequence: CDR1 LGHDT, CDR2 YNNKEL (reference sequence). The CDR3 runs to 15 residues. CDR3 protein: CASSQGQGMNTEAFF. In DNA, the CDR3 is TGTGCCAGCAGCCAAGGTCAAGGGATGAACACTGAAGCTTTCTTT.

The rearrangement joins TRBV19 to TRBJ1-1; 10 bases map to TRBD1. Germline V lookup: CDR1 LNHDA, CDR2 SQIVND (reference sequence). The CDR3 runs 15 residues. V trimming: 6 bases; J trimming: 2 bases; junction bases outside the gene matches: 6. CDR3 in DNA: TGTGCCAGTAGCGACCGGGACAGGGGAAACACTGAAGCTTTCTTT. It encodes CASSDRDRGNTEAFF.

CDR3 sequence reads: CASSLALGANEQYF. The DNA for the CDR3 is TGCGCCAGCAGCTTGGCCTTAGGGGCCAACGAGCAGTACTTC. The chain has TRBV5-1 and TRBJ2-7; D is perhaps TRBD1 (5 bases). This CDR3 has 14 amino acids. Germline CDR1 and CDR2: SGHRS and YFSETQ. V lost 0 bases, J lost 5 bases, and 12 bases lay in between.

The chain is built from TRBV12-3 or TRBV12-4 and TRBJ1-2; D call uncertain. With 7 bases removed from V and 14 bases from J, the gap between germline ends came to 23 bases. The CDR3 is 13 residues long. The CDR3 DNA is TGTGCCAGCAACTCGAGGGCGAAAAGGTTAGGGACCTTC. Protein product: CASNSRAKRLGTF.